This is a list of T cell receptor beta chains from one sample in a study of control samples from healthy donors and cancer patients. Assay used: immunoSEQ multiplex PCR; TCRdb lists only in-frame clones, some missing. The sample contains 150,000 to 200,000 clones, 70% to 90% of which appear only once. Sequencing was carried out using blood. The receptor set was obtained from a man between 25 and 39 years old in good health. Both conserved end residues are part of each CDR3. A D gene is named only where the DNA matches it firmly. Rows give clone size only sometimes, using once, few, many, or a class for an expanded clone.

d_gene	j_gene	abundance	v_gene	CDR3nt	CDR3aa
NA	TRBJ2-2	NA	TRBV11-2	TGTGCCAGCAGCTTAGACCCGGGGACCGGGGAGCTGTTTTTT	CASSLDPGTGELFF
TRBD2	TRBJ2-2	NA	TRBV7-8	TGTGCCAGCAGCTTAGACAGGCCGGGACTAGTAATCGGGGAGCTGTTTTTT	CASSLDRPGLVIGELFF
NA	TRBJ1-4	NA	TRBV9	TGTGCCAGCAGCTTCTCGACAGTACTTGGAGAAAAACTGTTTTTT	CASSFSTVLGEKLFF
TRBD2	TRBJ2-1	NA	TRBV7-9	TGTGCCAGCAGCTTATCCCTAGCGGGCTACAATGAGCAGTTCTTC	CASSLSLAGYNEQFF
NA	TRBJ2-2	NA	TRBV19	TGTGCCAGCCGTTGGCTTTGGCGGGCGAACACCGGGGAGCTGTTTTTT	CASRWLWRANTGELFF
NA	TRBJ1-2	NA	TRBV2	TGTGCCAGCAGTGAAGACGGGAGGGGCTATGGCTACACCTTC	CASSEDGRGYGYTF
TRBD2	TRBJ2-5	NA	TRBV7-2	TGTGCCAGCAGCTTAGGCCCGGGAGGAGAGACCCAGTACTTC	CASSLGPGGETQYF
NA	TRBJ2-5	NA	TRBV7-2	TGTGCCAGCAGCTTAGGGGGACTGGGGGCCCAGTACTTC	CASSLGGLGAQYF
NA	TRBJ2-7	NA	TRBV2	TGTGCCAGCACACTCTTGGTGGGCGGGGCGGGCTACGAGCAGTACTTC	CASTLLVGGAGYEQYF
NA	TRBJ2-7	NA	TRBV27	TGTGCCAGCAGTTTAGGACCGGTCGGGGAGCAGTACTTC	CASSLGPVGEQYF
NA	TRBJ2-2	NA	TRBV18	TGTGCCAGCTCACCAAATAGTCTCCAGGGAATGAACACCGGGGAGCTGTTTTTT	CASSPNSLQGMNTGELFF
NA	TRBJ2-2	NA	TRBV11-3	TGTGCCAGCAGCTTAGGGGCCAATTCAGGGGAGCTGTTTTTT	CASSLGANSGELFF
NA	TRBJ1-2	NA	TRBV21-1	TGTGCCAGCAGCAAAGGTCGTCTTCGGGGTGGCTACACCTTC	CASSKGRLRGGYTF
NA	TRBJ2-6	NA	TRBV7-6	TGTGCCAGCAGCCCAAGTTTTCCGAGGGGCCCTGGGGCCAACGTCCTGACTTTC	CASSPSFPRGPGANVLTF
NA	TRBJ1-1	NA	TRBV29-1	TGCAGCGTTGAAGTCCTTCCCGGCGGGAACACTGAAGCTTTCTTT	CSVEVLPGGNTEAFF
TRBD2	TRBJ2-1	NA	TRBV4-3	TGCGCCAGCAGCCATGGACTAGCGGGGTACAATGAGCAGTTCTTC	CASSHGLAGYNEQFF
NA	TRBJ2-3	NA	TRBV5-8	TGTGCCAGCAGCCACGACCGTTCTAGCACAGATACGCAGTATTTT	CASSHDRSSTDTQYF
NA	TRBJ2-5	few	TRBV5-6	TGTGCCAGCAGCTTGTTGGAGACCCAGTACTTC	CASSLLETQYF
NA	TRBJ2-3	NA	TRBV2	TGTGCCAGCAGTGAACCCCTCATCCATGGCACAGATACGCAGTATTTT	CASSEPLIHGTDTQYF
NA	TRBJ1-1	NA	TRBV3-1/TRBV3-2	TGTGCCAGCAGCCAAGCCCCTAATCTGAACACTGAAGCTTTCTTT	CASSQAPNLNTEAFF
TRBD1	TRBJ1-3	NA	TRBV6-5	TGTGCCAGCACCGCAACAGGGGGCGACACCATATATTTT	CASTATGGDTIYF
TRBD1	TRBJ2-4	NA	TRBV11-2	TGTGCCAGCAGCTCAGGGGACAGCGAGAACTTC	CASSSGDSENF
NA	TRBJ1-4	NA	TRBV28	TGTGCCAGCGGAGGTGGGGAAAAACTGTTTTTT	CASGGGEKLFF
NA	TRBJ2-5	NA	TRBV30	TGTGCCTGGAGTGTAGGTACTAAAGAGACCCAGTACTTC	CAWSVGTKETQYF
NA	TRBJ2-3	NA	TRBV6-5	TGTGCCAGCACCGGGGCTAGCACAGATACGCAGTATTTT	CASTGASTDTQYF
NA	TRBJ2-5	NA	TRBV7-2	TGTGCCAGCAGCCCCCGTGAGCGGGCCCTTCAAGAGACCCAGTACTTC	CASSPRERALQETQYF
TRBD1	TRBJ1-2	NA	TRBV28	TGTGCCAGCAGTATTCGGACAGGCGGGCACTATGGCTACACCTTC	CASSIRTGGHYGYTF
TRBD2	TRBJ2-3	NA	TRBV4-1	TGCGCCAGCAGCCAAGATTCCCACCGGGAGGTCACAGATACGCAGTATTTT	CASSQDSHREVTDTQYF
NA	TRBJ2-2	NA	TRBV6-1	TGTGCCACCAAGGATGGGCTTGTCGCCGGGGAGCTGTTTTTT	CATKDGLVAGELFF
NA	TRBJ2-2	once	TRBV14	TGTGCCAGCCAGCCCCAAATCGCCGGGGAGCTGTTTTTT	CASQPQIAGELFF
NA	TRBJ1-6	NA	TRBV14	TGTGCCAGCAGCCAAGGGACAGCCTATAATTCACCCCTCCACTTT	CASSQGTAYNSPLHF
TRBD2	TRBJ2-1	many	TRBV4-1	TGCGCCAGCAGCCAAGGAGAAACTAGCGGGAGGATTGAGCAGTTCTTC	CASSQGETSGRIEQFF
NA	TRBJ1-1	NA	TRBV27	TGTGCCAGCAGAAGAACCGTTAACACTGAAGCTTTCTTT	CASRRTVNTEAFF
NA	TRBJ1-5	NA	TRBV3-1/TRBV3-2	TGTGCCAGCAGCCCCGACCGTTCGGGAGCTCAGCCCCAGCATTTT	CASSPDRSGAQPQHF
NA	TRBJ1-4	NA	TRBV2	TGTGCCAGCAGTGAAATGGCCAGGGGAGGCGAAAAACTGTTTTTT	CASSEMARGGEKLFF
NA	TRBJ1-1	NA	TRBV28	TGTGCCAGCAGTTTGAGGAAGCGAGAAGCTTTCTTT	CASSLRKREAFF
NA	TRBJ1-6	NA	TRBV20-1	TGCAGTGCTAGTTCCCCCGTGCAGGGTAATTCACCCCTCCACTTT	CSASSPVQGNSPLHF
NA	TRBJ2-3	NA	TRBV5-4	TGTGCCAGCACCCCAGGACCCACAGATACGCAGTATTTT	CASTPGPTDTQYF
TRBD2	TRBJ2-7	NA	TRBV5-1	TGCGCCAGCAGCACCGGGACTAGCAAGAACGAGCAGTACTTC	CASSTGTSKNEQYF
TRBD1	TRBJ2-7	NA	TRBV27	TGTGCCAGCAGTTTAAGGATGACAGGGGTTTCCTACGAGCAGTACTTC	CASSLRMTGVSYEQYF
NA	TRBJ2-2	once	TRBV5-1	TGCGCCAGCAGTACCCGCTGGGACACCGGGGAGCTGTTTTTT	CASSTRWDTGELFF
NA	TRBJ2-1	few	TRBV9	TGTGCCAGCAGCGTAGAGGCATTAGACGATGAGCAGTTCTTC	CASSVEALDDEQFF
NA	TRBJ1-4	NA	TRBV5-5	TGTGCCAGCACCTTTAGGGGGGTATCGACTAATGAAAAACTGTTTTTT	CASTFRGVSTNEKLFF
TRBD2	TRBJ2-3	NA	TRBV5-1	TGCGCCAGCAGCTTGGAGGCGGGGGGCACAGATACGCAGTATTTT	CASSLEAGGTDTQYF
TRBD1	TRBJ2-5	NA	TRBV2	TGTGCCAGCAATTTACAAGGACAGGGTGGGGAGACCCAGTACTTC	CASNLQGQGGETQYF
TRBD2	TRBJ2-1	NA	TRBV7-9	TGTGCCAGCAGCCTTAGCGGGGCTTACAATGAGCAGTTCTTC	CASSLSGAYNEQFF
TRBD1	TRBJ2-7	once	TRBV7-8	TGTGCCAGCAGCTTAGCGCTGGCAGGGGGTCGCTACGAGCAGTACTTC	CASSLALAGGRYEQYF
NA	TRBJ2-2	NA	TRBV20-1	TGCAGTGCTAGTGAGCAGGGGGGACCCGGGGAGCTGTTTTTT	CSASEQGGPGELFF
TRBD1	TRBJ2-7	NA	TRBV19	TGTGCCAGTATGGGGGACAGGGGGCACTACGAGCAGTACTTC	CASMGDRGHYEQYF
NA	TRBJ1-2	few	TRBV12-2	TGTGCAAGTCGCTTACGGGTTAACTATGGCTACACCTTC	CASRLRVNYGYTF
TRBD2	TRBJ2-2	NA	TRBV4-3	TGCGCCAGCAGCCAAGCGGAGGGACTAGCGGGATCCGGGGAGCTGTTTTTT	CASSQAEGLAGSGELFF
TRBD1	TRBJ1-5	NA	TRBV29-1	TGCAGCGTTGGGGGGGACAGGGGAGGAAATCAGCCCCAGCATTTT	CSVGGDRGGNQPQHF
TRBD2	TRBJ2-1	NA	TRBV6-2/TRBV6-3	TGTGCCAGCAGTTCACTAGCGGGGGCTTGGGATGAGCAGTTCTTC	CASSSLAGAWDEQFF
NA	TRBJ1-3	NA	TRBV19	TGTGCCAGTAGTATAACCTCTGGAAACACCATATATTTT	CASSITSGNTIYF
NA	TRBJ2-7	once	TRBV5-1	TGCGCCAGCAGCTTGGCCTCAAGACCGAAAATCGACGAGCAGTACTTC	CASSLASRPKIDEQYF
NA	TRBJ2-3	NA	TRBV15	TGTGCCACCAGCAGAGGTGAGCGGAGATCTGGGGCAGATACGCAGTATTTT	CATSRGERRSGADTQYF
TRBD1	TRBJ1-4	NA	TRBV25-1	TGTGCCAGCAAAGTATCGGGAACAGGGGGCGGAGGTGCGAAACTGTTTTTT	CASKVSGTGGGGAKLFF